A selection of T cell receptor beta chains follows, all from one sample in a study of CD8+ T cells in alopecia areata. Measured with immunoSEQ multiplex PCR; TCRdb has only the in-frame clones, and not every one. The sample comprises some 120,000 clones, approximately 47% of which are singletons, and 8% to 11% rests with the top ten. The sequencing sample was made of NKG2D-low CD8+ T cells sorted from blood. The receptors shown here come from a human donor with alopecia areata. The CDR3 runs from the conserved cysteine through the conserved F or W. A clone size is listed for some rows: how often the clone was seen (once, few, many), or a class if it is expanded.

V: TRBV14
size: few
CDR3: CASSQRLASGTYNEQFF

V: TRBV5-1
size: -
CDR3: CASSSSRGAGYTF

V: TRBV27
size: -
CDR3: CASSHGQNEQFF

V: TRBV27
size: -
CDR3: CASSLQGGQIGYTF

V: TRBV30
size: -
CDR3: CAWSGTTSGGYTF

V: TRBV27
size: once
CDR3: CASSFGFRNSPLHF

V: TRBV7-9
size: few
CDR3: CVSSLGSNTEAFF

V: TRBV28
size: -
CDR3: CASHLTGDLENRNQPQHF

V: TRBV28
size: -
CDR3: CASSLGTGYEQYF

V: TRBV11-3
size: -
CDR3: CASSGREGGNIQYF

V: TRBV29-1
size: few
CDR3: CSFVGVGEQFF

V: TRBV28
size: few
CDR3: CASSFAGELFF

V: TRBV2
size: -
CDR3: CASRWAGTQETQYF

V: TRBV4-1
size: few
CDR3: CASSQSKSYEQYF

V: TRBV29-1
size: -
CDR3: CSALTGRNEQFF

V: TRBV2
size: -
CDR3: CASSDPRRNSNQPQHF

V: TRBV29-1
size: few
CDR3: CSATERDSYEQYF

V: TRBV27
size: -
CDR3: CASSLRGGGNEQFF

V: TRBV29-1
size: -
CDR3: CSIGLAGRTNTGELFF

V: TRBV27
size: -
CDR3: CASSSGGTYEQYF

V: TRBV30
size: -
CDR3: CAWRLEGEKLFF